This T cell receptor beta chain was recorded in a study of OX40 agonist ivuxolimab in advanced cancers. Regarding the study in general: Ivuxolimab was a fully human IgG2 agonistic monoclonal antibody targeting the costimulatory receptor OX40 (CD134). Intravenous ivuxolimab was administered to patients every 2 weeks at six dose levels: 0.01, 0.1, 0.3, 1.5, 3 and 10 mg/kg. Of the approximately 53 patients in dose escalation, some 20 had hepatocellular carcinoma, about 15 had melanoma, 9 had renal cell carcinoma and 9 had head and neck cancer. A male proportion of 75% to 85% and a mean age of around 60 years, ranging from about 20 to 85, were recorded for the dose-escalation cohort. Prior anti-PD-1, anti-PD-L1 or anti-CTLA-4 therapy was permitted, and checkpoint inhibitors had been received by under 50% of dose-escalation patients. Partial responses were achieved by three dose-escalation patients, of whom one had hepatocellular carcinoma and two had cutaneous melanoma. The point of sequencing TCRbeta in the periphery was to test whether ivuxolimab changed TCR sequence diversity and drove clonal T-cell expansion. The paper describes the monotherapy dose-escalation part (N ≈ 52 patients) of the phase I trial of ivuxolimab.

The CDR3, cysteine through phenylalanine, is 17 amino acids long. The CDR3 DNA has 51 bases and is translated from base 1. V drops 2 bases and J drops 0 bases, leaving 11 bases in between. CDR1 and CDR2 are drawn from the germline V gene (reference sequence): PRHDT, FYEKMQ. Notes on this clone: It has no known antigen specificity. Base qualities are not recorded, but no much larger clone differs from it by a single base.

Patients with a history of autoimmune disease or receiving systemic immunosuppression were excluded from the trial. Peripheral blood for TCR sequencing was drawn from every dose cohort at baseline, at cycle 4 day 1 and at cycle 7 day 1. Samples came from an open-label, multicenter, first-in-human phase I dose-escalation trial of ivuxolimab. Adults with locally advanced or metastatic melanoma, renal cell carcinoma, hepatocellular carcinoma or head and neck squamous cell carcinoma were enrolled in the trial. CD4+ and CD8+ T cells were sorted separately from peripheral blood before TCR sequencing. Results and caveats for the whole study, not just this receptor: Low levels of normalized T-cell clonal expansion were also seen in some nonresponding patients. Clonal expansion of both CD4+ and CD8+ blood T cells was observed from baseline to week 6 at doses 0.1 to 3.0 mg/kg. In partial responders in the 0.1-3.0 mg/kg groups, normalized peripheral clonal expansion was found to be among the lowest, especially among CD8+ T cells. Antigen specificity was not determined for the clonally expanded peripheral T cells. On average, CD8+ T cells showed more expanded clones than CD4+ T cells after ivuxolimab.

For sequencing of the TCRbeta CDR3 region, genomic DNA was extracted from the sorted cells. TCRbeta CDR3 regions were sequenced using the immunoSEQ Assay. Sourced from immuneACCESS, this table was stored by TCRdb with only in-frame sequences that have V and J called. A share of the clones is absent; for the studies checked, an unresolved V gene accounts for under half, and the remainder has no known explanation. Counted in this sample were about 27,000 clones; about four fifths of them appeared once. The biggest ten clones account for 32% of the sample. Specimen: CD4+ or CD8+ T cells sorted from blood, collected in a trial of the OX40 agonist ivuxolimab. The rearranged chain carries TRBV13 and TRBJ2-6, with no confident D gene call. The sequence was obtained from an adult with an advanced solid tumor such as melanoma, head and neck, liver or kidney cancer. The CDR3 here reads CASSLSVSTSGANVLTF. The DNA is TGTGCCAGCAGCTTAAGTGTTTCAACCTCTGGGGCCAACGTCCTGACTTTC.